Included here is one TCR beta chain sequence, with context. The antigen remains unidentified. The junction departs from germline at one end; a sequencing error may be responsible. Coverage ceases 3 residues before the CDR3 finishes, and the germline J gene fills in the end. TCRdb's copy holds only in-frame clones and misses some; the assay was immunoSEQ multiplex PCR. Its listing shows 9,000 to 15,000 clones. The CDR3 sequence is 12 residues long. The germline CDR1 and CDR2 sequences are LNHDA and SQIVND (reference sequence). All participants had a single incident cervical HPV16 infection, and prevalent HPV16 infections were excluded. This sample is drawn from a study of T cells in women clearing cervical HPV infection. Regarding the study as a whole: Each sample's T-cell count was unknown, possibly confounding richness.

This clonotype was obtained from a woman between 18 and 75 years old with a cervical HPV16 infection that either progressed to CIN3+ or cleared (not recorded which). The sample was blood buffy coat. V gene TRBV19 combines with J gene TRBJ2-7; no clear D gene. The covered CDR3 bases are TGTGCCAATAGTCAGCGAGGCTACGAG. It specifies CANSQRGYE. The CDR3 as a whole reads CANSQRGYEQYF.